This T cell receptor beta chain came from a study of CD8+CD57+ T cells in acquired aplastic anemia. On the study more broadly: An average of 3.2 ug of DNA was obtained from sorted CD4+ and CD8+ cells. Healthy donor sequencing depth: some 10 million CD4+, around 12 million CD8+ reads.

Study-level results: Patients and controls shared about 30 CD8+ CDR3 sequences. Levels of CD8+ Simpson's diversity were not significantly distinct in patients versus controls.

The germline V gene has CDR1 MNHNS and CDR2 SASEGT. The CDR3 extends over 12 amino acids. Trimming removed 5 bases from V and 4 bases from J, with 8 bases in between. Genomic DNA served as template for TCR beta VDJ and CDR3 profiling. TCRdb used MiXCR to reprocess the reads, holding one entry per CDR3 protein. The sample comprises 150,000 to 200,000 distinct CDR3 sequences, approximately 40% of which are singletons, and approximately 1% rests with the top ten. This clonotype occurred many times. The antigen is not known. The chain couples TRBV6-1 to TRBJ1-1; tentatively, D is TRBD1 (6 bases). This sequence was found in a human donor in good health. The specimen sequenced was sorted CD4+, CD8+, or CD8+CD57+ T cells (not recorded which) from PBMCs. The CDR3 spells CASSKGGTEAFF. The CDR3 nucleotides are TGTGCCAGCAGTAAGGGGGGCACTGAAGCTTTCTTT.